Below are 29 T cell receptor beta chains sequenced from a single sample in a study of shared clonotypes between healthy human individuals. Profiling relied on immunoSEQ multiplex PCR, and the TCRdb table lists in-frame clones only, not all of them. Of around 1,100,000 clones listed, 60% to 85% were seen once; the top ten hold 0.89%. Specimen: memory CD4+ T cells from PBMCs. Subset denoted: CD45RA-negative fraction. The receptors come from a man between 18 and 29 years old in good health. Some clones in this sample may be carry-over from other donors' samples.

About this clone itself: Other DNA sequences in this specimen translate into the identical CDR3. The chain uses TRBV11-3 and TRBJ2-3; weak D call: TRBD2 (5 bases). V lost 4 bases and J 4 bases, leaving 15 bases between the germline ends. This CDR3 spans 15 amino acids. Germline V gene lookup returns CDR1 SGHNT and CDR2 YENEEA. CDR3 coding DNA: TGTGCCAGCAGCTCCGGACTCCTTGGGGCAGATACGCAGTATTTT. Encoded protein: CASSSGLLGADTQYF.

This chain joins TRBV12-2 and TRBJ1-5; the table calls TRBD1, which could not be checked here. TRBV12-2 has pseudogene status. The length of the CDR3 is 16 residues. The CDR3 here is CASRLEDRQPNQPQHF. DNA for the CDR3: TGTGCAAGTCGCTTAGAAGATAGACAGCCTAATCAGCCCCAGCATTTT.

This clone has a single count. This chain joins TRBV7-9 and TRBJ1-4, with 11 bases lining up with TRBD1. The germline V gene has CDR1 SEHNR and CDR2 FQNEAQ (reference sequence). V lost 5 bases and J lost 5; bases outside the gene matches: 4. The CDR3 consists of 15 residues. CDR3 in DNA: TGTGCCAGCAGCCGCGGGGACAGGGGGAATGAAAAACTGTTTTTT. Its protein product is CASSRGDRGNEKLFF. The full variable domain, in which reference TRBV7-9 and TRBJ1-4 provide the parts outside the CDR3, is DTGVSQNPRHKITKRGQNVTFRCDPISEHNRLYWYRQTLGQGPEFLTYFQNEAQLEKSRLLSDRFSAERPKGSFSTLEIQRTEQGDSAMYLCASSRGDRGNEKLFFGSGTQLSVL.

V and J are TRBV5-6 and TRBJ2-3; 7 bases are a match to TRBD2. The CDR3 is made up of 18 amino acids. Losses at the gene ends were 2 bases for V and 3 bases for J; bases not matched to a gene: 15. The germline V gene has CDR1 SGHDT and CDR2 YYEEEE. CDR3 DNA sequence: TGTGCCAGCAGCTTACAGCGGGAATTCGGTGTGGAGACAGATACGCAGTATTTT. This gives the protein CASSLQREFGVETDTQYF.

The rearrangement links TRBV7-2 to TRBJ1-5, with no clear D. Trimming took 1 base from V and 0 from J, leaving 4 bases between them. The CDR3 extends over 14 amino acids. Per germline, CDR1 SGHTA and CDR2 FQGNSA. The CDR3 is CASSLEVSNQPQHF. CDR3 nucleotide sequence: TGTGCCAGCAGCTTAGAAGTTAGCAATCAGCCCCAGCATTTT.

The V and J genes are TRBV10-2 and TRBJ2-3; unclear D gene. This CDR3 region has 11 residues. Germline V gene sequence: CDR1 WSHSY, CDR2 SAAADI. Trimming took off 5 bases at V and 5 bases at J, with 5 bases between the two ends. The CDR3 DNA sequence: TGCGCCAGCAGTACGCTAGATACGCAGTATTTT. Its translation: CASSTLDTQYF.

The rearrangement joins TRBV7-3 to TRBJ2-2; D is undetermined. Germline V lookup: CDR1 SGHTA, CDR2 FQGTGA. There are 16 residues in the CDR3. V shed 5 bases and J shed 0 bases, with 13 bases lying between them. The DNA of the CDR3 is TGTGCCAGCAGCGCGTCAGGCTTCGCGAACACCGGGGAGCTGTTTTTT. Residues: CASSASGFANTGELFF.

The rearrangement links TRBV5-4 to TRBJ2-2, with D tentatively TRBD2 (6 bases). CDR1 SGHNT and CDR2 YYREEE come from the germline V gene (reference sequence). Trimming removed 3 bases from V and 5 bases from J, with 14 bases in between. The CDR3 loop spans 15 amino acids. The CDR3 loop reads CASSWPGAQTGELFF. In DNA form, the CDR3 reads TGTGCCAGCAGCTGGCCGGGAGCCCAAACCGGGGAGCTGTTTTTT.

The V call is TRBV2, the J call TRBJ2-1, with 7 positions matching TRBD1. Germline V lookup: CDR1 SNHLY, CDR2 FYNNEI. The CDR3 covers 13 residues. V gave up 5 bases and J gave up 4 bases; unmatched junction bases: 2. CDR3 loop: CASSSRGYNEQFF. The CDR3 nucleotides are TGTGCCAGCAGTAGCAGGGGGTACAATGAGCAGTTCTTC.

The chain links TRBV5-6 to TRBJ2-4; 7 bases map to TRBD2. CDR3 length equals 14 residues. The V and J ends lost 1 base and 5 bases, in that order; junction bases with no gene match: 3. Looked up from germline, CDR1 is SGHDT and CDR2 is YYEEEE. Here the CDR3 DNA reads TGTGCCAGCAGCTTGATAGGACTAGAAAACATTCAGTACTTC. Protein: CASSLIGLENIQYF.

The gene calls are TRBV11-2 and TRBJ2-2, with a tentative D call TRBD2 (5 bases). The CDR3 is 15 residues long. V was cut by 1 base and J by 3 bases, with 9 bases left in between. Germline CDR1 and CDR2: SGHAT and FQNNGV. CDR3 coding DNA: TGTGCCAGCAGCTTAGCGGAGCGGTACACCGGGGAGCTGTTTTTT. The encoded protein is CASSLAERYTGELFF.

As regards this clone: The sample carries other DNA sequences with the same CDR3. The V gene is TRBV28, the J gene TRBJ2-7; D remains unclear. V was cut by 5 bases and J by 4 bases, with 6 bases left in between. The CDR3 totals 11 residues. Germline lookup yields CDR1 MDHEN and CDR2 SYDVKM. The chain's CDR3 is CASSGRYEQYF. In DNA, the CDR3 is TGTGCCAGCAGTGGTCGGTACGAGCAGTACTTC.

The chain joins TRBV5-1 to TRBJ2-2; no clear D gene. The V gene's germline CDR1 is SGHRS and CDR2 YFSETQ. The CDR3 contains 16 residues. V gave up 4 bases and J gave up 1 base, with 14 bases separating them. CDR3 in amino acids: CASSQGGGGNTGELFF. CDR3 coding DNA: TGCGCCAGCAGCCAAGGCGGCGGCGGGAACACCGGGGAGCTGTTTTTT. Full variable domain (rest looked up from reference TRBV5-1 and TRBJ2-2): KAGVTQTPRYLIKTRGQQVTLSCSPISGHRSVSWYQQTPGQGLQFLFEYFSETQRNKGNFPGRFSGRQFSNSRSEMNVSTLELGDSALYLCASSQGGGGNTGELFFGEGSRLTVL.

In regard to this clone: This CDR3 is also generated by other DNA sequences in the sample. V gene TRBV9 combines with J gene TRBJ2-3; 10 nucleotides line up with TRBD2. Germline trimming cut 2 bases from V and 2 bases from J; bases unmatched to any gene: 5. Germline values: CDR1 SGDLS, CDR2 YYNGEE. This CDR3 has 16 residues. The CDR3 region is CASSVLAGADTDTQYF. The DNA of the CDR3 is TGTGCCAGCAGCGTCCTAGCGGGAGCTGACACAGATACGCAGTATTTT.

CDR3 in amino acids: CASSSAYLTGGREKLFF. CDR3 nucleotide sequence: TGTGCCAGCAGCTCCGCCTACCTGACAGGGGGGCGCGAAAAACTGTTTTTT. The rearrangement uses TRBV7-2 and TRBJ1-4; 9 bases agree with TRBD1. V was clipped by 4 bases and J by 8 bases; unmatched bases: 14. Germline values: CDR1 SGHTA, CDR2 FQGNSA. The CDR3 is 17 amino acids.

This clone was seen once. This chain joins TRBV5-1 and TRBJ2-7, with TRBD2 identical over 8 bases. The CDR3 length is 14 residues. The germline V gene has CDR1 SGHRS and CDR2 YFSETQ. Losses at the gene ends were 4 bases for V and 3 bases for J; bases not matched to a gene: 6. This CDR3 reads CASSPGGMGYEQYF. CDR3 DNA sequence: TGCGCCAGCAGCCCGGGGGGGATGGGCTACGAGCAGTACTTC.

The V call is TRBV5-1, the J call TRBJ2-3; 11 positions agree with TRBD1. The CDR3 has 15 amino acids. The V and J ends lost 3 bases and 2 bases, in that order; junction bases with no gene match: 2. Germline CDR1 SGHRS, CDR2 YFSETQ. CDR3 nucleotide sequence: TGCGCCAGCAGCTCCGGACAGGGGGCCACAGATACGCAGTATTTT. This codes for CASSSGQGATDTQYF.

The genes are TRBV5-1 and TRBJ2-5; D is unresolved. V shed 10 bases and J shed 7 bases, with 23 bases lying between them. The length of the CDR3 is 14 residues. Germline V lookup: CDR1 SGHRS, CDR2 YFSETQ. CDR3 in amino acids: CAGTPLGQPMTQYF. CDR3 sequence (DNA): TGCGCCGGCACCCCTCTCGGGCAACCCATGACCCAGTACTTC.

To note about this clone: Other DNA sequences in this specimen translate into the identical CDR3. The chain is built from TRBV28 and TRBJ1-2; D is unclear. V lost 1 base and J 5 bases, leaving 5 bases between the germline ends. The CDR3 covers 12 residues. Germline-derived CDR1 and CDR2 are MDHEN and SYDVKM. The CDR3 loop reads CASSLSGYGYTF. The CDR3 DNA reads TGTGCCAGCAGTTTATCGGGGTATGGCTACACCTTC.

This clone has more than one count but fewer than ten. The chain is built from TRBV5-4 and TRBJ2-2; D call uncertain. Between the trimmed V and J ends, which lost 0 bases and 6 bases, there was a span of 9 bases. Germline assignment: CDR1 SGHNT and CDR2 YYREEE (reference sequence). The CDR3 loop spans 14 amino acids. The CDR3 DNA is TGTGCCAGCAGCTTGGATTTCTTAGCCGGGGAGCTGTTTTTT. This codes for CASSLDFLAGELFF.

J is TRBJ2-7 and V is TRBV2; 7 bases line up with TRBD1. After removal of 6 bases from V and 2 bases from J, the junction contained 4 bases not matched to a gene. Germline CDR1 is SNHLY and CDR2 is FYNNEI. The length of the CDR3 is 13 residues. The DNA of the CDR3 is TGTGCCAGCAGGCCCGGGACAGCCTACGAGCAGTACTTC. It translates to CASRPGTAYEQYF.

As concerns this clone: This specimen includes other DNA sequences encoding the same CDR3. This rearrangement joins TRBV5-1 to TRBJ2-3; 16 bases match TRBD2. The V gene's germline CDR1 is SGHRS and CDR2 YFSETQ. This CDR3 has 18 amino acids. The junction had 1 base not matched to a gene; V was cut back by 0 bases and J by 0 bases. The CDR3 nucleotides are TGCGCCAGCAGCTTGGGGGGACTAGCGGGAGGGAGCACAGATACGCAGTATTTT. Amino acid sequence: CASSLGGLAGGSTDTQYF.

The V and J genes are TRBV28 and TRBJ2-5, with 8 bases matching TRBD2. CDR1 MDHEN and CDR2 SYDVKM come from the germline V gene. The CDR3 has 13 residues. V was clipped by 5 bases and J by 4 bases; unmatched bases: 3. CDR3 DNA sequence: TGTGCCAGCAGTCCGCTAGCGGGAGAGACCCAGTACTTC. Residues: CASSPLAGETQYF.

V gene TRBV27 combines with J gene TRBJ1-2, with 10 bases lining up with TRBD1. V shed 2 bases, J shed 6 bases, and the junction held 3 bases outside the gene matches. The CDR3 length is 14 residues. CDR1 and CDR2 (germline): MNHEY, SMNVEV (reference sequence). As DNA, the CDR3 is TGTGCCAGCAGTTTAGGGACAGGGGATAATGGCTACACCTTC. As protein: CASSLGTGDNGYTF.

This rearrangement joins TRBV29-1 to TRBJ1-1; D might be TRBD1 (6 bases). Germline CDR1 reads SQVTM; CDR2 reads ANQGSEA. The CDR3 runs to 14 residues. Trimming took 7 bases from V and 1 from J, leaving 16 bases between them. CDR3 nucleotides: TGCAGCGGGACCGGCAGGGGCCCGAACACTGAAGCTTTCTTT. Residues: CSGTGRGPNTEAFF.

The chain uses TRBV19 and TRBJ2-5; 7 bases align to TRBD2. CDR1 and CDR2 from the germline V gene are LNHDA and SQIVND (reference sequence). V trimming: 4 bases; J trimming: 5 bases; junction bases outside the gene matches: 25. CDR3 size: 20 residues. The CDR3 sequence: CASSRGRDRPEAGHRETQYF. The CDR3 nucleotides are TGTGCCAGTAGTAGGGGGAGGGATCGGCCCGAAGCGGGTCACCGGGAGACCCAGTACTTC.

V and J are TRBV28 and TRBJ1-5; maybe TRBD1 (5 bases). V was trimmed by 5 bases and J by 3 bases, leaving 11 bases between them. The CDR3 totals 14 residues. Per germline, CDR1 MDHEN and CDR2 SYDVKM. CDR3 bases: TGTGCCAGCAGTCGGCTAGGGGTCAATCAGCCCCAGCATTTT. Encoded protein: CASSRLGVNQPQHF.

V and J are TRBV30 and TRBJ1-5; D is unresolved. Germline values: CDR1 GTSNPN, CDR2 SVGIG (reference sequence). Trimming took off 1 base at V and 2 bases at J, with 15 bases between the two ends. The CDR3 is 16 residues long. The CDR3 here is CAWSGGGHGGNQPQHF. Here the CDR3 DNA reads TGTGCCTGGAGTGGAGGTGGCCACGGGGGCAATCAGCCCCAGCATTTT.

The chain carries TRBV27 and TRBJ2-1, with 9 bases aligning to TRBD2. This CDR3 has 20 residues. After removal of 2 bases from V and 1 base from J, the junction contained 15 bases not matched to a gene. CDR1 and CDR2 (germline): MNHEY, SMNVEV (reference sequence). The CDR3 coding sequence is TGTGCCAGCAGTTTAGTGTCATGGGGCGGGAGGGCCTTGTCCTACAATGAGCAGTTCTTC. This sequence encodes CASSLVSWGGRALSYNEQFF.